The 4 T cell receptor beta chains reported below all come from one sample, sequenced in a study of T cell clones after liver transplantation. Measured with immunoSEQ multiplex PCR; TCRdb has only the in-frame clones, and not every one. Of fewer than 110,000 clones listed, roughly four fifths are singletons. The sample in question was CD4+ T cells from blood, obtained 47 months after liver transplant. The receptors derive from a human patient who received a liver transplant. Part of the T cells may come from the graft donor.

This chain uses TRBV18 with TRBJ1-4, with 11 bases identical to TRBD1. Germline CDR1 is KGHSH and CDR2 is LQKENI. The CDR3 loop spans 19 amino acids. Germline trimming cut 3 bases from V and 0 bases from J; bases unmatched to any gene: 9. This CDR3 is CASSPLAGQGGPTNEKLFF. The CDR3 DNA reads as TGTGCCAGCTCACCCCTGGCGGGACAGGGGGGGCCAACTAATGAAAAACTGTTTTTT.

This chain uses TRBV4-2 with TRBJ2-5, with 10 positions matching TRBD2. The trim removed 4 bases at V and 2 bases at J, leaving 7 bases unmatched. Germline assignment: CDR1 LGHNA and CDR2 YNFKEQ. The CDR3 sequence is 16 residues long. CDR3 nucleotides: TGTGCCAGCAGCCCCTTCGGGACTAGCGAGCAAGAGACCCAGTACTTC. It specifies CASSPFGTSEQETQYF.

The genes are TRBV28 and TRBJ2-5; 8 bases fit TRBD1. Germline CDR1 MDHEN, CDR2 SYDVKM. CDR3 length equals 15 residues. The V segment lost 6 bases and the J segment 3 bases; nucleotides outside the gene matches: 9. The CDR3 bases are TGTGCCAGCAGGACAGGGGCCACAGGGGAAGAGACCCAGTACTTC. Encoded protein: CASRTGATGEETQYF.

This chain uses TRBV15 with TRBJ2-1; TRBD1 agrees at 7 bases. The CDR3 is made up of 16 amino acids. Germline trimming cut 0 bases from V and 0 bases from J; bases unmatched to any gene: 2. CDR1 is LNHNV and CDR2 is YYDKDF in the germline V gene (reference sequence). CDR3 in amino acids: CATSRDWTGSYNEQFF. The CDR3 DNA follows: TGTGCCACCAGCAGAGACTGGACAGGCTCCTACAATGAGCAGTTCTTC.